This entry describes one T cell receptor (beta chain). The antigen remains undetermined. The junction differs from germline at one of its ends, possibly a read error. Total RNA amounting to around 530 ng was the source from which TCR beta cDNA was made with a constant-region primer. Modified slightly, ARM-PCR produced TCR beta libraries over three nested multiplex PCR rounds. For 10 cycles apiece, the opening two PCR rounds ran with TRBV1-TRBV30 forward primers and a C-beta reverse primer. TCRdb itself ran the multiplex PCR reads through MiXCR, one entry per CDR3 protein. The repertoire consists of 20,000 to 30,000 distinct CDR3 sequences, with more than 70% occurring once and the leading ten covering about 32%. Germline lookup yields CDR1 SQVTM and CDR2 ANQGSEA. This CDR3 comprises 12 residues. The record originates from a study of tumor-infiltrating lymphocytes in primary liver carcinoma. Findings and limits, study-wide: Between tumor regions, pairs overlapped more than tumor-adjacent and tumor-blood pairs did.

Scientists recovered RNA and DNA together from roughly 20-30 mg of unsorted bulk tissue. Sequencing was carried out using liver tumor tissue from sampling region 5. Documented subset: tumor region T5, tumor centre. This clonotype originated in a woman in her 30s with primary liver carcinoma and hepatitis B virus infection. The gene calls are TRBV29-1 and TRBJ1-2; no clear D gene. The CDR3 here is CSVVHWDGGYIF. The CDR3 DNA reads TGCAGCGTTGTCCATTGGGATGGCGGCTATATCTTC.